This TCR beta chain derives from a study of cytomegalovirus exposure and HLA in healthy donors. PCR amplification relied on 60 Vbeta primers (plus 13 Jbeta primers). Study processing details: In a later analysis, the count reached about 80 million unique TCR beta chains, with 8.5 million to 14 million shared. Method: immunoSEQ multiplex PCR; TCRdb's copy keeps in-frame clones and lacks some. V, J and clone size were drawn from that table, and D and trimming were deduced from the DNA. The sample totals roughly 70,000 clones; its top ten clones hold about 2.9%. Germline V gives CDR1 MNHNS, CDR2 SASEGT. CDR3 length: 14 amino acids. The V and J ends lost 0 bases and 0 bases respectively, with 4 bases between them. Comments on this clone: Its antigen is undetermined.

Study-wide results and limits: Reportedly, HLA-A and HLA-B alleles of most subjects were accurately predicted from TCR beta. Common viral pathogens were later found to be apparently linked to several of the most significant clusters.

The V and J genes are TRBV6-1 and TRBJ2-3; no clear D. Input material: PBMCs. This clonotype was obtained from a middle-aged man in good health and CMV-seronegative. CDR3 in amino acids: CASSEATSTDTQYF. The CDR3, as DNA: TGTGCCAGCAGTGAAGCCACTAGCACAGATACGCAGTATTTT.